This T cell receptor (beta chain) originates from a study of OX40 agonist ivuxolimab in advanced cancers. Study overall: Ivuxolimab, an antibody that agonizes OX40 (CD134), was administered to the patients. While on treatment, patients had intravenous ivuxolimab at 0.01 to 10 mg/kg every 2 weeks. Males comprised over 80% of the group, whose mean age was about 60 years (range about 20 to 85).

Repertoires were generated with immunoSEQ multiplex PCR, while TCRdb's copy carries only in-frame clones and drops some. The repertoire includes just over 14,000 clones, around four fifths of them detected once, and roughly a third sits in the top ten. The ends lost 7 bases at V and 6 bases at J; junction bases unmatched: 9. There are 13 residues in the CDR3. The germline CDR1 and CDR2 sequences are MDHEN and SYDVKM. This TCR was recovered from an adult with an advanced solid tumor such as melanoma, head and neck, liver or kidney cancer. This material consisted of CD4+ or CD8+ T cells sorted from blood, taken in a trial of the OX40 agonist ivuxolimab. V usage is TRBV28 and J usage is TRBJ2-7, with 7 bases that match TRBD2. For the CDR3, the DNA is TGTGCCAGCACCCCGGCGGGGGTTGGCGAGCAGTACTTC. It codes for CASTPAGVGEQYF.